The 29 T cell receptor beta chains below come from one sample, sequenced in a study of T cells after posttransplantation cyclophosphamide. The protocol was immunoSEQ multiplex PCR, while the TCRdb copy is restricted to in-frame clones and leaves out a portion. Sampling found 15,000 to 20,000 clones, none seen once. Treatment was busulfan-fludarabine conditioning, a marrow graft, and cyclophosphamide on days +3 and +4. Sequenced here: PBMCs, sampled after allogeneic stem cell transplant with posttransplant cyclophosphamide. These receptor sequences come from a female patient between 30 and 40 years old who received an allogeneic stem cell transplant from a related donor, was CMV-positive, and had no GVHD. Some T cells may be supplied by the graft donor.

This clone was detected many times. V is TRBV7-8 and J is TRBJ2-4; no reliable D call. Trimming took 1 base from V and 7 from J, leaving 11 bases between them. The CDR3 totals 14 residues. CDR1 is SGHVS, CDR2 FQNEAQ, per germline. The CDR3 is CASSLGGQANIQYF. For the CDR3, the DNA is TGTGCCAGCAGCTTAGGTGGGCAGGCTAACATTCAGTACTTC.

This clone was counted many times. CDR3 protein: CASSSDTNTEAFF. The CDR3 DNA follows: TGTGCCAGCAGCTCCGACACGAACACTGAAGCTTTCTTT. The chain recombines TRBV7-6 with TRBJ1-1; no clear D. The V gene's germline CDR1 is SGHVS and CDR2 FNYEAQ. The CDR3 is made up of 13 amino acids. V dropped 4 bases and J dropped 1 base, with 7 bases sitting between them.

There are many counts of this clone. This chain joins TRBV10-3 and TRBJ2-7; TRBD1 is a possible D gene (6 bases). V gave up 0 bases and J gave up 9 bases, with 15 bases separating them. Germline assignment: CDR1 ENHRY and CDR2 SYGVKD. The CDR3 contains 14 residues. The CDR3 reads CAISESLVQGGQYF. CDR3 nucleotide sequence: TGTGCCATCAGTGAGTCGCTGGTACAGGGTGGGCAGTACTTC.

This clone was counted many times. J is TRBJ2-5 and V is TRBV2, with 11 bases lining up with TRBD2. Germline V gives CDR1 SNHLY, CDR2 FYNNEI. The CDR3 sequence is 15 residues long. The V gene end was trimmed by 3 bases and the J gene end by 4 bases; junction bases not matched to a gene: 4. The DNA for the CDR3 is TGTGCCAGCAGTGATATACTAGCGGGAGTAGAGACCCAGTACTTC. It codes for CASSDILAGVETQYF.

This clone has a count of ten or more. The chain employs TRBV29-1 and TRBJ2-3; D remains ambiguous. CDR1 SQVTM and CDR2 ANQGSEA come from the germline V gene. V was trimmed by 3 bases and J by 0 bases, leaving 10 bases between them. This CDR3 spans 14 amino acids. CDR3 loop: CSVDGDSSTDTQYF. CDR3 DNA: TGCAGCGTTGACGGTGATTCTAGCACAGATACGCAGTATTTT.

This clone was seen ten or more times. The chain couples TRBV28 to TRBJ1-4, with D tentatively TRBD1 (5 bases). This CDR3 spans 14 amino acids. V was shortened by 7 bases and J by 5 bases, with 14 bases between the two germline ends. CDR1 and CDR2 (germline): MDHEN, SYDVKM. CDR3 nucleotide sequence: TGTGCCAGCATCCCAGACAGCCTGAATGAAAAACTGTTTTTT. It specifies CASIPDSLNEKLFF. The full variable domain, with the rest looked up from reference TRBV28 and TRBJ1-4, is DVKVTQSSRYLVKRTGEKVFLECVQDMDHENMFWYRQDPGLGLRLIYFSYDVKMKEKGDIPEGYSVSREKKERFSLILESASTNQTSMYLCASIPDSLNEKLFFGSGTQLSVL.

This clone came up many times. The chain links TRBV9 to TRBJ2-1; 8 bases line up with TRBD2. Per the germline V gene, CDR1 is SGDLS and CDR2 is YYNGEE. Unmatched junction bases numbered 4, after V lost 2 bases and J lost 0 bases. The CDR3 is made up of 16 amino acids. In DNA, the CDR3 is TGTGCCAGCAGCGTTAGCGGGGTGAGCTCCTACAATGAGCAGTTCTTC. Translated, it gives CASSVSGVSSYNEQFF.

This clone was observed many times. CDR3 DNA sequence: TGTGCCAGCAGTACCGCCGGGACAGCGTACTATGGCTACACCTTC. Translation: CASSTAGTAYYGYTF. This chain uses TRBV28 with TRBJ1-2; 7 nucleotides agree with TRBD1. Germline V gene data show CDR1 as MDHEN and CDR2 as SYDVKM. The CDR3 runs to 15 residues. J lost 3 bases, V lost 5 bases, and 9 bases had no gene match.

This clone was counted ten times or more. The gene calls are TRBV28 and TRBJ2-3; weak D call: TRBD1 (5 bases). The CDR3 has 15 amino acids. Between the trimmed V and J ends, which lost 0 bases and 1 base, there was a span of 8 bases. Germline CDR1 and CDR2: MDHEN and SYDVKM. CDR3 DNA sequence: TGTGCCAGCAGTTTATGGGGCAGGGGCACAGATACGCAGTATTTT. Its protein is CASSLWGRGTDTQYF.

The table lists this clone with many counts. V and J are TRBV28 and TRBJ1-2; D gene ambiguous. The length of the CDR3 is 12 residues. Germline V gives CDR1 MDHEN, CDR2 SYDVKM. V was cut by 2 bases and J by 5 bases, with 6 bases left in between. This chain's CDR3 is CASSLQEYGYTF. The CDR3 nucleotides read TGTGCCAGCAGTTTACAAGAGTATGGCTACACCTTC.

This clone was detected ten times or more. The V and J genes are TRBV6-5 and TRBJ2-1; the D is unclear. V dropped 5 bases and J dropped 4 bases, with 9 bases sitting between them. The CDR3 length is 13 residues. The V gene's germline CDR1 is MNHEY and CDR2 SVGAGI. The CDR3 is CASSSPRYNEQFF. The CDR3 bases are TGTGCCAGCAGTAGTCCCAGATACAATGAGCAGTTCTTC.

This clone was detected ten times or more. This rearrangement joins TRBV18 to TRBJ2-3; D possibly corresponds to TRBD2 (6 bases). CDR3 size: 12 residues. Germline V gene data show CDR1 as KGHSH and CDR2 as LQKENI. V was pared by 2 bases and J by 6 bases, with 6 bases between. The CDR3, as DNA: TGTGCCAGCTCACCAGGGGGGGATACGCAGTATTTT. Translation gives CASSPGGDTQYF.

This clone was detected ten times or more. CDR3 sequence reads: CASTRTGGADTQYF. DNA for the CDR3: TGTGCCAGCACTAGGACAGGGGGCGCAGATACGCAGTATTTT. This chain joins TRBV6-5 and TRBJ2-3, with TRBD1 identical over 11 bases. Germline CDR1 and CDR2: MNHEY and SVGAGI. The V gene end was trimmed by 7 bases and the J gene end by 4 bases; junction bases not matched to a gene: 4. The length of the CDR3 is 14 residues.

This clone was seen repeatedly, ten times or more. Here the CDR3 reads CSAVPDRGTYEQYF. In DNA, the CDR3 is TGCAGCGCTGTTCCGGACAGGGGAACCTACGAGCAGTACTTC. V is TRBV29-1 and J is TRBJ2-7, with 9 positions matching TRBD1. CDR1 and CDR2 from the germline V gene are SQVTM and ANQGSEA. Losses at the gene ends were 7 bases for V and 2 bases for J; bases not matched to a gene: 9. The CDR3 is 14 residues long.

Many counts were recorded for this clone. The chain couples TRBV18 to TRBJ2-7, with a tentative D call TRBD2 (5 bases). With 4 bases removed from V and 1 base from J, the gap between germline ends came to 14 bases. The germline gives CDR1 KGHSH, CDR2 LQKENI. There are 15 residues in the CDR3. CDR3 protein: CASSRSGIPSYEQYF. In nucleotides, the CDR3 is TGTGCCAGCTCACGGTCCGGGATACCTTCCTACGAGCAGTACTTC.

There are many counts of this clone. The chain joins TRBV6-5 to TRBJ1-1; 11 bases align to TRBD1. The CDR3 sequence is 13 residues long. From germline, CDR1 is MNHEY and CDR2 SVGAGI. The V segment lost 0 bases and the J segment 12 bases; nucleotides outside the gene matches: 3. In DNA, the CDR3 is TGTGCCAGCAGTTACTCCAGGGACAGGGGGTCTTTCTTT. This encodes CASSYSRDRGSFF.

This clone showed up many times. The chain employs TRBV27 and TRBJ2-1; no clear D. The V gene lost 6 bases and the J gene lost 0 bases, with 15 bases spanning the gap. Germline V gene data show CDR1 as MNHEY and CDR2 as SMNVEV (reference sequence). CDR3 length: 16 residues. Written as DNA, the CDR3 is TGTGCCAGCAGCCCCAGGTGGATAAGCTCCTACAATGAGCAGTTCTTC. Translated, it gives CASSPRWISSYNEQFF.

This clone was seen repeatedly, ten times or more. The chain is built from TRBV28 and TRBJ2-7; 14 bases are a match to TRBD2. V shed 1 base, J shed 5 bases, and the junction held 10 bases outside the gene matches. This CDR3 is 18 amino acids long. Per germline, CDR1 MDHEN and CDR2 SYDVKM. The CDR3, as DNA: TGTGCCAGCAGTTTATTAGGGGGACTAGCGGGAGCAAGCCACGAGCAGTACTTC. Its protein product is CASSLLGGLAGASHEQYF.

This clone appeared many times. This chain links TRBV30 with TRBJ1-5; TRBD1 agrees at 7 bases. This CDR3 region has 18 residues. The ends lost 0 bases at V and 0 bases at J; junction bases unmatched: 11. Germline V gene lookup returns CDR1 GTSNPN and CDR2 SVGIG (reference sequence). CDR3 sequence: CAWSVRRGQTYSNQPQHF. CDR3 in DNA: TGTGCCTGGAGTGTACGTAGGGGGCAGACGTATAGCAATCAGCCCCAGCATTTT.

The table lists this clone with many counts. The CDR3 here is CASSIGQEQYF. CDR3 sequence (DNA): TGCGCCAGCAGCATTGGACAGGAGCAGTACTTC. The rearrangement uses TRBV5-1 and TRBJ2-7, with D perhaps matching TRBD1 (6 bases). CDR1 SGHRS and CDR2 YFSETQ come from the germline V gene. Trimming removed 4 bases from V and 7 bases from J, with 9 bases in between. The CDR3 loop spans 11 amino acids.

This clone was seen at least ten times. The chain combines TRBV10-3 with TRBJ2-1, with 11 positions matching TRBD2. V shed 2 bases, J shed 9 bases, and the junction held 12 bases outside the gene matches. CDR1 is ENHRY, CDR2 SYGVKD, per germline. CDR3 length equals 17 residues. CDR3 amino acids: CAISETSGSPGVGEQFF. The CDR3, as DNA: TGTGCCATCAGTGAGACTAGCGGGAGTCCGGGGGTTGGTGAGCAGTTCTTC.

This clone showed up many times. This rearrangement joins TRBV6-1 to TRBJ1-2; D gene uncertain. Germline values: CDR1 MNHNS, CDR2 SASEGT. V lost 6 bases and J 2 bases, leaving 10 bases between the germline ends. The CDR3 loop spans 13 amino acids. The CDR3 bases are TGTGCCAGCAGAAACCAGAGGAACTATGGCTACACCTTC. Its translation: CASRNQRNYGYTF.

In its sample, this clone was seen many times. The chain joins TRBV5-1 to TRBJ2-7; possible D gene TRBD1, 6 bases. V was pared by 4 bases and J by 0 bases, with 14 bases between. This CDR3 has 15 amino acids. Germline CDR1 SGHRS, CDR2 YFSETQ. The CDR3 sequence: CASSIRTRGSYEQYF. CDR3 coding DNA: TGCGCCAGCAGCATTCGTACCAGGGGCTCCTACGAGCAGTACTTC.

This clone has a count of ten or more. This sequence joins TRBV7-8 and TRBJ1-2, with D perhaps matching TRBD1 (6 bases). CDR3 length equals 14 residues. Between the trimmed V and J ends, which lost 3 bases and 4 bases, there was a span of 12 bases. Germline CDR1 reads SGHVS; CDR2 reads FQNEAQ. The CDR3: CASSLRGGAYGYTF. CDR3 sequence (DNA): TGTGCCAGCAGCTTGCGCGGGGGCGCCTATGGCTACACCTTC.

This clone was detected many times. The chain couples TRBV7-2 to TRBJ2-1; the match to TRBD1 covers 8 bases. Germline V gene sequence: CDR1 SGHTA, CDR2 FQGNSA. The trim removed 5 bases at V and 4 bases at J, leaving 4 bases unmatched. The CDR3 runs to 14 residues. The CDR3 DNA reads as TGTGCCAGCAGCCAGGGGGCGCGGTACAATGAGCAGTTCTTC. It specifies CASSQGARYNEQFF. The full variable domain, in which reference TRBV7-2 and TRBJ2-1 provide the parts outside the CDR3, is GAGVSQSPSNKVTEKGKDVELRCDPISGHTALYWYRQSLGQGLEFLIYFQGNSAPDKSGLPSDRFSAERTGGSVSTLTIQRTQQEDSAVYLCASSQGARYNEQFFGPGTRLTVL.

This clone has ten or more counts. The CDR3 DNA reads TGTGCCAGCAGTGAATATCCTAGCGGGAGTTATCGGCTGGGCGGGGTAGACGGGGAGCTGTTTTTT. Amino acid sequence: CASSEYPSGSYRLGGVDGELFF. The genes are TRBV2 and TRBJ2-2; 10 bases map to TRBD2. CDR3 length: 22 amino acids. Germline V lookup: CDR1 SNHLY, CDR2 FYNNEI. V shed 2 bases and J 7 bases; nucleotides not matched to a gene: 25.

This clone was detected many times. The V and J genes are TRBV7-2 and TRBJ1-5; the D gene is possibly TRBD1 (5 bases). The CDR3 is 15 amino acids. Trimming removed 5 bases at V and 5 bases at J, with 16 bases between. Germline-derived CDR1 and CDR2 are SGHTA and FQGNSA. In DNA form, the CDR3 reads TGTGCCAGCAGCGCTGGGGGGGGTGATCATCAGCCCCAGCATTTT. Its translation is CASSAGGGDHQPQHF.

This clone was counted at least ten times. The J gene is TRBJ2-5, the V gene TRBV7-8, with 10 bases fitting TRBD1. The CDR3 totals 15 residues. V shed 5 bases and J 5 bases; nucleotides not matched to a gene: 8. CDR1 is SGHVS, CDR2 FQNEAQ, per germline. The CDR3 DNA reads as TGTGCCAGCAGCACGCCGGGACAGGGGAGGGAGACCCAGTACTTC. Its translation: CASSTPGQGRETQYF.

There are many counts of this clone. The chain carries TRBV6-5 and TRBJ2-2; a possible D gene is TRBD2 (6 bases). The CDR3 extends over 14 amino acids. Germline loops: CDR1 MNHEY, CDR2 SVGAGI. V was shortened by 7 bases and J by 8 bases, with 17 bases between the two germline ends. CDR3 loop: CASTLGGTVGELFF. CDR3 DNA sequence: TGTGCCAGCACCCTTGGAGGGACTGTGGGGGAGCTGTTTTTT.